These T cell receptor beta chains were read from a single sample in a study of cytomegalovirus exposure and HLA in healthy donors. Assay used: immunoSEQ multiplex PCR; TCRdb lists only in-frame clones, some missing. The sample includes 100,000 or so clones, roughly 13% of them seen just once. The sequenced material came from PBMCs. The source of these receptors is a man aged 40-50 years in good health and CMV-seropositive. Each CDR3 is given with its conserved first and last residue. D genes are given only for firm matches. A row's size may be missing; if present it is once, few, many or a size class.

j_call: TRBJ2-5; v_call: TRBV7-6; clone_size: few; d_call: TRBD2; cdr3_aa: CASSLGTSGGQETQYF; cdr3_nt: TGTGCCAGCAGCTTAGGGACTAGCGGAGGACAAGAGACCCAGTACTTC
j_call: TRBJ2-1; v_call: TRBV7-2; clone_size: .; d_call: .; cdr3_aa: CASSSPVSYNEQFF; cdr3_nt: TGTGCCAGCAGCTCGCCGGTTAGCTACAATGAGCAGTTCTTC
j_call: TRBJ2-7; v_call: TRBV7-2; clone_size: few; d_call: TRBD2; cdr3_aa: CASSRWTSGNIEQYF; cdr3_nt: TGTGCCAGCAGCCGCTGGACTAGCGGGAATATTGAGCAGTACTTC
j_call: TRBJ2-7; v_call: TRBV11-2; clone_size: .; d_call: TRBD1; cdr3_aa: CASSLVDRGPYEQYF; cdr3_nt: TGTGCCAGCAGCTTAGTCGACAGGGGGCCTTACGAGCAGTACTTC
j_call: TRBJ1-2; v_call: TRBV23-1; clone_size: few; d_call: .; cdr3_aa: CASSHREGYGYTF; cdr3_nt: TGCGCCAGCAGTCACAGGGAGGGTTATGGCTACACCTTC
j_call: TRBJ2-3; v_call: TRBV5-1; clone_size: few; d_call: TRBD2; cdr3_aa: CASSLKAASGSTDTQYF; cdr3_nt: TGCGCCAGCAGCTTGAAGGCTGCTAGCGGGAGCACAGATACGCAGTATTTT
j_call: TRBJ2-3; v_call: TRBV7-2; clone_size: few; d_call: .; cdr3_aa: CASSLSPGAPDTQYF; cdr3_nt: TGTGCCAGCAGCTTATCCCCGGGAGCCCCAGATACGCAGTATTTT
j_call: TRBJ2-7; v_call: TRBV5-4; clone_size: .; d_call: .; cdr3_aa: CASSFPDGVSYEQYF; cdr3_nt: TGTGCCAGCAGCTTCCCCGACGGGGTCTCCTACGAGCAGTACTTC
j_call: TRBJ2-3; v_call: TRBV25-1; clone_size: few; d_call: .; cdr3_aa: CASSGPEGGSGDTQYF; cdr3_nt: TGTGCCAGCAGTGGGCCGGAGGGCGGCAGTGGAGATACGCAGTATTTT
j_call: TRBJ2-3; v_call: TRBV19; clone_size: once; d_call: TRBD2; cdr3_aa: CASSTRGLAQTDTQYF; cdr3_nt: TGTGCCAGTAGTACCCGAGGACTAGCGCAGACAGATACGCAGTATTTT
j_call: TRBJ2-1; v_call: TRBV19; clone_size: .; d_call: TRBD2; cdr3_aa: CASSIGGRLAGLKNEQFF; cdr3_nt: TGTGCCAGTAGTATAGGCGGGCGACTAGCCGGATTGAAAAATGAGCAGTTCTTC
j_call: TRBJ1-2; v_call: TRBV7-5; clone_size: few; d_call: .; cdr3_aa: CARSLEGITGDNYGYTF; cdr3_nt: TGTGCCAGAAGCTTAGAGGGGATTACAGGGGATAACTATGGCTACACCTTC
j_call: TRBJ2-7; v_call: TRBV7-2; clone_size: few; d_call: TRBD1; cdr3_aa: CASSWGQGAREQYF; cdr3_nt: TGTGCCAGCAGCTGGGGACAGGGGGCGCGCGAGCAGTACTTC
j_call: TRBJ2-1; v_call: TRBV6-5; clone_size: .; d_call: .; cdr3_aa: CASWRDAGNEQFF; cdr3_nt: TGTGCCAGCTGGCGGGATGCAGGCAATGAGCAGTTCTTC